What follows are 15 T cell receptor beta chains derived from one specimen sequenced in a study of spatial heterogeneity in lung cancer. Time point in this sample: blood at routine non-recurrence follow-up after resection. Unsorted samples of tumor, nontumor lung or frozen PBMC had their whole RNA sequenced. A single record per CDR3 protein comes from TCRdb applying MiXCR to the 5' RACE reads. The table records around 120,000 distinct CDR3 sequences, less than 15% of them present only once. The sequencing used PBMCs, collected at follow-up. The source is a male donor with early-stage non-small cell lung cancer.

The rearrangement joins TRBV28 to TRBJ1-6, with 8 bases aligning to TRBD1. V was pared by 7 bases and J by 4 bases, with 12 bases of the junction left unmatched. CDR1 and CDR2 (germline): MDHEN, SYDVKM. The CDR3 sequence is 17 residues long. CDR3 residues: CASNTPRDRLYNSPLHF. The DNA for the CDR3 is TGTGCCAGCAACACTCCTAGGGACAGGCTTTATAATTCACCCCTCCACTTT.

This clonotype was counted between two and nine times. This chain connects TRBV6-2 or TRBV6-3 to TRBJ2-2; no firm D call. This CDR3 has 14 amino acids. V lost 4 bases and J lost 6, with 12 bases in between. The germline V gene encodes CDR1 MNHEY and CDR2 SVGEGT. In DNA form, the CDR3 reads TGTGCCAGCAGTTCCTTATTAAAGGCCGGGGAGCTGTTTTTT. Its protein is CASSSLLKAGELFF.

As regards this clonotype: A much more abundant neighbour one base away suggests this may be a read error. This chain uses TRBV6-5 with TRBJ2-2, with 9 bases aligning to TRBD2. J gave up 7 bases and V 8 bases, and 14 bases lay outside the gene matches. This CDR3 is built from 16 residues. Germline CDR1 and CDR2: MNHEY and SVGAGI. CDR3 residues: CASGPPRGGADGELFF. The CDR3 bases are TGTGCCAGCGGTCCGCCTCGCGGGGGGGCCGACGGGGAGCTGTTTTTT.

This clonotype occurred many times. The rearrangement uses TRBV20-1 and TRBJ2-7; tentative D call: TRBD2 (5 bases). The germline CDR1 and CDR2 sequences are DFQATT and SNEGSKA (reference sequence). The CDR3 is 10 amino acids. Trimming cost V 6 bases and J 4 bases, with 7 bases left between them. For the CDR3, the DNA is TGCAGTGCCGGGGAGTACGAGCAGTACTTC. Translation: CSAGEYEQYF.

This clonotype has a handful of counts. For the CDR3, the DNA is TGTGCCAGCAGTGTTCTGTTTCCAGAGACCCAGTACTTC. Translating it yields CASSVLFPETQYF. The J gene is TRBJ2-5, the V gene TRBV2, with D uncertain. Germline-derived CDR1 and CDR2 are SNHLY and FYNNEI. Deletions cut 4 bases from V and 4 bases from J, with 10 bases between. This CDR3 comprises 13 residues. Full variable domain (rest looked up from reference TRBV2 and TRBJ2-5): EPEVTQTPSHQVTQMGQEVILRCVPISNHLYFYWYRQILGQKVEFLVSFYNNEISEKSEIFDDQFSVERPDGSNFTLKIRSTKLEDSAMYFCASSVLFPETQYFGPGTRLLVL.

V gene TRBV11-1 combines with J gene TRBJ2-7; tentatively, D is TRBD2 (6 bases). Germline CDR1 and CDR2: SGHAT and FQDESV (reference sequence). The germline V and J ends were trimmed by 2 bases and 3 bases, with 8 bases remaining between them. The CDR3 totals 13 residues. For the CDR3, the DNA is TGTGCCAGCAGCTTACCTAGCGACTACGAGCAGTACTTC. Translation gives CASSLPSDYEQYF.

This clonotype was found many times. The chain couples TRBV29-1 to TRBJ2-1; D possibly corresponds to TRBD1 (6 bases). Germline CDR1 reads SQVTM; CDR2 reads ANQGSEA. V was trimmed by 3 bases and J by 1 base, leaving 22 bases between them. This CDR3 comprises 18 residues. Here the CDR3 reads CSVEDDRYSTASYNEQFF. CDR3 sequence (DNA): TGCAGCGTTGAGGACGACAGGTACTCAACGGCATCCTACAATGAGCAGTTCTTC.

This clonotype has a handful of counts. The V gene is TRBV24-1, the J gene TRBJ1-1, with D hard to call. The ends were cut back, 8 bases at V and 0 bases at J, with 9 bases in the middle. The V gene's germline CDR1 is KGHDR and CDR2 SFDVKD. The CDR3 totals 13 residues. CDR3 nucleotide sequence: TGTGCCACCAAGGAACGGATGAACACTGAAGCTTTCTTT. Its translation is CATKERMNTEAFF.

The chain uses TRBV3-1 and TRBJ1-4, with D perhaps matching TRBD1 (6 bases). Germline V gene lookup returns CDR1 LGHDT and CDR2 YNNKEL (reference sequence). The V gene lost 1 base and the J gene lost 2 bases, with 14 bases spanning the gap. The CDR3 has 17 amino acids. CDR3 nucleotide sequence: TGTGCCAGCAGCCAAGGAGGGGGGCGCAGGACTAATGAAAAACTGTTTTTT. Its translation is CASSQGGGRRTNEKLFF.

This clonotype has only a few counts. The chain is built from TRBV4-2 and TRBJ2-2; TRBD1 agrees at 8 bases. Looked up from germline, CDR1 is LGHNA and CDR2 is YNFKEQ. The V segment lost 2 bases and the J segment 6 bases; nucleotides outside the gene matches: 8. The CDR3 contains 16 residues. CDR3 sequence (DNA): TGTGCCAGCAGCCAATCTGACAGGGGCGAACCCGGGGAGCTGTTTTTT. Its protein product is CASSQSDRGEPGELFF.

This clonotype showed up many times. The chain carries TRBV12-3 or TRBV12-4 and TRBJ1-5; D not resolved. The CDR3 extends over 12 amino acids. Trimming left V 3 bases short and J 5 bases short, with 5 bases between. The CDR3 loop reads CASSFWDQPQHF. CDR3 DNA: TGTGCCAGCAGTTTTTGGGATCAGCCCCAGCATTTT.

There are many counts of this clonotype. The V gene is TRBV29-1, the J gene TRBJ2-5; tentative D call: TRBD1 (6 bases). The V end lost 5 bases, the J end lost 7 bases, and 8 bases lay between the germline ends. This CDR3 is 10 amino acids long. Germline V CDR1 and CDR2: SQVTM, ANQGSEA. The CDR3 nucleotides read TGCAGCGTTTCGACAGGGACCCAGTACTTC. Protein: CSVSTGTQYF.

As concerns this clonotype: Germline is not matched at one junction end, which may reflect a read error. The V call is TRBV7-7, the J call TRBJ2-5; 7 bases are a match to TRBD1. There are 14 residues in the CDR3. Germline V lookup: CDR1 SSHAT, CDR2 FNYEAQ (reference sequence). The CDR3 DNA sequence: TGTGCTAGCAGCCCGGGACAGTTTGGGGAGACCCAGTACTTC. It translates to CASSPGQFGETQYF.

The chain employs TRBV19 and TRBJ1-5; D remains ambiguous. Germline lookup yields CDR1 LNHDA and CDR2 SQIVND (reference sequence). The V end lost 2 bases, the J end lost 4 bases, and 9 bases lay between the germline ends. The CDR3 is made up of 14 amino acids. The CDR3 DNA is TGTGCCAGTAGTATATCTGTTAGTAATCAGCCCCAGCATTTT. Encoded protein: CASSISVSNQPQHF.

This clonotype was found a few times. The V call is TRBV12-3 or TRBV12-4, the J call TRBJ1-1; 7 bases agree with TRBD1. The CDR3 runs to 13 residues. J lost 5 bases, V lost 10 bases, and 10 bases had no gene match. CDR3 sequence: CATGAGGGTEAFF. DNA of the CDR3: TGTGCCACCGGGGCAGGGGGAGGTACTGAAGCTTTCTTT.